The 23 T cell receptor beta chains below were found in one sample sequenced in a study of radiotherapy plus CTLA-4 blockade in lung cancer. This table comes from immunoSEQ multiplex PCR, and its TCRdb copy is limited to in-frame clones, with some not included. The sample yields 80,000 to 100,000 clones, about four fifths seen once. The sample here was peripheral blood, taken from a patient treated with radiotherapy plus ipilimumab. The receptors were sampled from a human donor with non-small cell lung cancer who had a partial response to radiotherapy plus ipilimumab. Some clones in this sample may be carry-over from other donors' samples.

The rearrangement joins TRBV5-1 to TRBJ2-3; D possibly corresponds to TRBD2 (6 bases). V lost 1 base and J 0 bases, leaving 12 bases between the germline ends. Germline values: CDR1 SGHRS, CDR2 YFSETQ. This CDR3 is 16 amino acids long. CDR3 in DNA: TGCGCCAGCAGCTTGAATGGTGCGGGGAGCACAGATACGCAGTATTTT. It specifies CASSLNGAGSTDTQYF.

This rearrangement joins TRBV5-5 to TRBJ2-3, with a tentative D call TRBD2 (5 bases). This CDR3 region has 16 residues. Trimming removed 0 bases at V and 2 bases at J, with 13 bases between. Germline CDR1 SGHKS, CDR2 YYEKEE (reference sequence). The CDR3 protein is CASSLAPLGDTDTQYF. In DNA form, the CDR3 reads TGTGCCAGCAGCTTGGCCCCACTAGGAGACACAGATACGCAGTATTTT.

This clone was counted once. This rearrangement joins TRBV7-2 to TRBJ2-3; 7 bases fit TRBD2. With 5 bases clipped from V and 0 bases from J, the junction kept 2 bases outside the gene matches. Germline V gives CDR1 SGHTA, CDR2 FQGNSA. This CDR3 contains 14 residues. The CDR3 here is CASSRGVSTDTQYF. The DNA for the CDR3 is TGTGCCAGCAGCCGGGGGGTGAGCACAGATACGCAGTATTTT.

The chain employs TRBV6-1 and TRBJ2-3, with a weak D call TRBD2 (5 bases). The CDR3 spans 15 residues. Trimming took off 11 bases at V and 2 bases at J, with 20 bases between the two ends. CDR1 is MNHNS, CDR2 SASEGT, per germline. This CDR3 is CASQRASPDTDTQYF. The CDR3 bases are TGTGCCTCACAACGGGCTAGCCCAGACACAGATACGCAGTATTTT.

In nucleotides, the CDR3 is TGCGCCAGCAGCTTGGGAGGCAGGGGGTATGGCTACACCTTC. Its translation: CASSLGGRGYGYTF. This chain connects TRBV5-1 to TRBJ1-2, with TRBD1 matching 7 bases. The CDR3 extends over 14 amino acids. V shed 0 bases, J shed 5 bases, and the junction held 4 bases outside the gene matches. Germline CDR1 and CDR2: SGHRS and YFSETQ.

This chain uses TRBV9 with TRBJ2-5, with TRBD1 identical over 9 bases. V lost 3 bases and J lost 1; bases outside the gene matches: 10. The CDR3 has 17 residues. Germline V gene data show CDR1 as SGDLS and CDR2 as YYNGEE. CDR3 nucleotides: TGTGCCAGCAGCGCCGGCCCCGGGACAGGGTTCCAAGAGACCCAGTACTTC. Its protein product is CASSAGPGTGFQETQYF.

The V call is TRBV7-8, the J call TRBJ2-7, with 8 bases identical to TRBD2. The V gene's germline CDR1 is SGHVS and CDR2 FQNEAQ. J was trimmed by 0 bases and V by 5 bases; bases with no gene match: 6. This CDR3 has 15 residues. Here the CDR3 reads CASSPSGGASYEQYF. Written as DNA, the CDR3 is TGTGCCAGCAGCCCGTCCGGGGGGGCCTCCTACGAGCAGTACTTC.

This clone was seen a handful of times. V usage is TRBV5-1 and J usage is TRBJ1-1; D unclear. Germline V gene data show CDR1 as SGHRS and CDR2 as YFSETQ. The CDR3 is 15 amino acids. Trimming removed 3 bases from V and 5 bases from J, with 17 bases in between. Here the CDR3 DNA reads TGCGCCAGCAGCTCGGGTCCTCCTTCGGGGACTGAAGCTTTCTTT. Translation: CASSSGPPSGTEAFF.

The genes are TRBV28 and TRBJ2-5; 9 bases are a match to TRBD2. J gave up 5 bases and V 2 bases, and 6 bases lay outside the gene matches. Germline values: CDR1 MDHEN, CDR2 SYDVKM. The CDR3 has 15 amino acids. As DNA, the CDR3 is TGTGCCAGCAGTTTAGGCGGGAGGGTGTGGGAGACCCAGTACTTC. It yields the protein CASSLGGRVWETQYF.

CDR3: CASSLGQINTEAFF. In DNA form, the CDR3 reads TGTGCCAGCAGTTTAGGACAGATAAACACTGAAGCTTTCTTT. V and J are TRBV28 and TRBJ1-1; possibly TRBD1 for D (6 bases). CDR3 length: 14 residues. V was shortened by 2 bases and J by 2 bases, with 9 bases between the two germline ends. Germline V gene data show CDR1 as MDHEN and CDR2 as SYDVKM.

This rearrangement joins TRBV5-6 to TRBJ2-3; 14 nucleotides line up with TRBD2. In germline, CDR1 is SGHDT, CDR2 YYEEEE. V lost 4 bases to trimming and J lost 2 bases; unmatched junction nucleotides: 9. This CDR3 is built from 18 residues. The CDR3 sequence: CASSELGTSGGLTDTQYF. The CDR3 DNA is TGTGCCAGCAGCGAGCTTGGGACTAGCGGGGGCCTCACAGATACGCAGTATTTT.

This clone has more than one count but fewer than ten. This chain uses TRBV6-5 with TRBJ1-6; D may be TRBD1 (5 bases). This CDR3 has 15 residues. The germline V gene encodes CDR1 MNHEY and CDR2 SVGAGI. V lost 5 bases to trimming and J lost 5 bases, with 13 bases between them. The CDR3 is CASSPSTVNNSPLHF. The DNA for the CDR3 is TGTGCCAGCAGTCCTTCGACAGTAAATAATTCACCCCTCCACTTT.

The chain has TRBV5-6 and TRBJ2-5; D may be TRBD2 (5 bases). V lost 4 bases, J lost 5 bases, and 12 bases lay in between. Germline loops: CDR1 SGHDT, CDR2 YYEEEE. This CDR3 has 13 residues. The CDR3 here is CASSRVTGETQYF. The DNA of the CDR3 is TGTGCCAGCAGCCGAGTGACGGGGGAGACCCAGTACTTC.

The chain carries TRBV9 and TRBJ2-3; the D is unclear. V was clipped by 0 bases and J by 0 bases, with 8 bases between them. The CDR3 is 15 amino acids. Per the germline V gene, CDR1 is SGDLS and CDR2 is YYNGEE. CDR3 in amino acids: CASSVDPTSTDTQYF. As DNA, the CDR3 is TGTGCCAGCAGCGTAGATCCAACTAGCACAGATACGCAGTATTTT.

This chain uses TRBV27 with TRBJ1-2, with D possibly matching TRBD1 (5 bases). In germline, CDR1 is MNHEY, CDR2 SMNVEV (reference sequence). The V end lost 2 bases, the J end lost 5 bases, and 18 bases lay between the germline ends. The CDR3 totals 16 residues. The CDR3 nucleotides read TGTGCCAGCAGTTTAAACAGAGCACACCAGGGATATGGCTACACCTTC. Its translation: CASSLNRAHQGYGYTF.

The V gene is TRBV7-2, the J gene TRBJ2-1; 11 bases align to TRBD2. Per the germline V gene, CDR1 is SGHTA and CDR2 is FQGNSA. The CDR3 length is 17 residues. V lost 1 base and J lost 10; bases outside the gene matches: 12. CDR3 loop: CASSLVPGLAGGWEQFF. CDR3 DNA sequence: TGTGCCAGCAGCTTAGTTCCAGGCCTAGCGGGAGGATGGGAGCAGTTCTTC.

Here the CDR3 reads CAIGEGDNEQFF. The DNA for the CDR3 is TGTGCCATAGGGGAGGGGGACAATGAGCAGTTCTTC. V usage is TRBV6-6 and J usage is TRBJ2-1; tentative D call: TRBD2 (7 bases). V lost 10 bases to trimming and J lost 5 bases, with 12 bases between them. The CDR3 is 12 residues long. Germline CDR1 MNHNY, CDR2 SVGAGI (reference sequence).

This chain connects TRBV28 to TRBJ1-3, with 7 bases lining up with TRBD1. The junction had 6 bases not matched to a gene; V was cut back by 6 bases and J by 4 bases. The CDR3 covers 14 residues. CDR1 is MDHEN and CDR2 is SYDVKM in the germline V gene. CDR3 DNA: TGTGCCAGCAGCCAAACAGGGGTAGGAAACACCATATATTTT. This sequence encodes CASSQTGVGNTIYF.

This clone showed up just once. The junction and the germline gene differ at one end; a read error may be behind it. Different DNA sequences within this sample yield the same CDR3. This sequence joins TRBV29-1 and TRBJ2-1, with 9 bases lining up with TRBD2. The CDR3 runs to 11 residues. The germline gives CDR1 SQVTM, CDR2 ANQGSEA. CDR3 DNA sequence: TGTAGCGTTGATAGCGGGGGCCCACAGTTCTTC. It translates to CSVDSGGPQFF.

The chain employs TRBV15 and TRBJ2-1, with 10 bases matching TRBD2. V shed 3 bases and J 5 bases; nucleotides not matched to a gene: 10. The CDR3 covers 17 residues. Germline V lookup: CDR1 LNHNV, CDR2 YYDKDF (reference sequence). The CDR3 DNA sequence: TGTGCCACCAGCAGCGTTCGAGCGGGAGGGCGGAACAATGAGCAGTTCTTC. Encoded protein: CATSSVRAGGRNNEQFF.

The chain couples TRBV6-1 to TRBJ2-5; TRBD2 agrees at 7 bases. The J call may be in error: the DNA end matches TRBJ2-7 better. The CDR3 extends over 13 amino acids. Germline-derived CDR1 and CDR2 are MNHNS and SASEGT. This chain's CDR3 is CASQRGSSYEQYF. As DNA, the CDR3 is TGTGCCAGCCAGCGGGGAAGCTCCTACGAGCAGTACTTC.

The genes are TRBV10-3 and TRBJ2-1; 7 nucleotides align to TRBD2. J was trimmed by 2 bases and V by 5 bases; bases with no gene match: 6. The CDR3 is 15 residues long. Per germline, CDR1 ENHRY and CDR2 SYGVKD. The CDR3 sequence is CAISTRLATYNEQFF. CDR3 nucleotide sequence: TGTGCCATCAGTACGAGACTAGCTACCTACAATGAGCAGTTCTTC.

The V gene is TRBV29-1, the J gene TRBJ2-7; the D is unclear. Trimming took 4 bases from V and 4 from J, leaving 20 bases between them. From germline, CDR1 is SQVTM and CDR2 ANQGSEA. This CDR3 region has 15 residues. CDR3 region: CSVAGQSPRVYEQYF. The CDR3 nucleotides are TGCAGCGTTGCGGGTCAGTCCCCCCGGGTGTACGAGCAGTACTTC.